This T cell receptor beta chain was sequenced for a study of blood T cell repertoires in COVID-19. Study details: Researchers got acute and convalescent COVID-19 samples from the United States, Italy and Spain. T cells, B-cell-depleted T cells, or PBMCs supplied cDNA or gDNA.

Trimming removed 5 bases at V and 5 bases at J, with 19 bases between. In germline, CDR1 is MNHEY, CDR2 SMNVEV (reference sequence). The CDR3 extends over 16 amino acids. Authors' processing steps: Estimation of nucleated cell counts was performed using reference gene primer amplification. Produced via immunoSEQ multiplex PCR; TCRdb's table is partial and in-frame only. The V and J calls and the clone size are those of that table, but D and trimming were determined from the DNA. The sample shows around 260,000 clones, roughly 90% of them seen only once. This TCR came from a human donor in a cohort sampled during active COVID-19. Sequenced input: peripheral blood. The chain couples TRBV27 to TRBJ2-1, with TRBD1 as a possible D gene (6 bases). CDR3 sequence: CASSIIQGGSHNEQFF. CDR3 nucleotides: TGTGCCAGCAGTATAATACAGGGTGGTTCACACAATGAGCAGTTCTTC.